This entry features one T cell receptor (beta chain) sequence. This sample was taken from a study of T-cell memory formation after mild COVID-19. TCRdb re-called the 5' RACE reads through MiXCR, storing one row per CDR3 protein. The sample has roughly 200,000 distinct CDR3 sequences, around 20% seen once. This clonotype was sampled from an adult woman who had mild COVID-19 (a few samples of this study predate the infection). Cell type and time point are not known. The sample consisted of PBMCs or a T cell subset sorted from them (not recorded which).

CDR3 sequence: CAWRDAWGLGYTF. In DNA, the CDR3 is TGTGCCTGGAGGGATGCGTGGGGGCTTGGCTACACCTTC. This chain connects TRBV30 to TRBJ1-2; D might be TRBD1 (6 bases). Germline V lookup: CDR1 GTSNPN, CDR2 SVGIG (reference sequence). CDR3 length equals 13 residues. Deletions cut 3 bases from V and 7 bases from J, with 15 bases between.